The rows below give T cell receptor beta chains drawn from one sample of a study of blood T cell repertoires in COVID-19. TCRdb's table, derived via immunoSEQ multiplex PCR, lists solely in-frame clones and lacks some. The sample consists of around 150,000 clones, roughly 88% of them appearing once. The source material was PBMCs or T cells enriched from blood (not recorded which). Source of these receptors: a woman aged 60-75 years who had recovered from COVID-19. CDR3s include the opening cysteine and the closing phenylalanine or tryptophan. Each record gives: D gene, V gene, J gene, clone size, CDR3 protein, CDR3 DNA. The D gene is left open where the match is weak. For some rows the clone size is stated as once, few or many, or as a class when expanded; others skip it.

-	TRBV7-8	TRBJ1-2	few	CASSSLITGPRGGGYTF	TGTGCCAGCAGCTCCCTGATTACCGGGCCCAGGGGCGGAGGCTACACCTTC
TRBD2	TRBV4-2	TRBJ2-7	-	CASSQVLAGGPDEQYF	TGTGCCAGCAGCCAGGTCCTAGCGGGAGGGCCCGACGAGCAGTACTTC
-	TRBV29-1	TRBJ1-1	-	CSVGGANTEAFF	TGCAGCGTCGGAGGGGCGAACACTGAAGCTTTCTTT
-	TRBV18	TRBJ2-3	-	CASSSQGDSDTQYF	TGTGCCAGCTCAAGTCAGGGGGACTCAGATACGCAGTATTTT
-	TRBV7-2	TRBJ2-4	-	CASSLVRAGSKNIQYF	TGTGCCAGCAGCTTAGTGAGGGCAGGTAGTAAAAACATTCAGTACTTC
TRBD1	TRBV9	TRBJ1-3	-	CASGGTGALGNTIYF	TGTGCCAGCGGGGGGACAGGGGCCTTGGGAAACACCATATATTTT
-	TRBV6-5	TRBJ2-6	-	CASKGVRSGANVLTF	TGTGCCAGCAAAGGGGTCCGCTCTGGGGCCAACGTCCTGACTTTC
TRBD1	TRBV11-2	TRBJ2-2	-	CASSPRGTGSTGELFF	TGTGCCAGCAGCCCGAGGGGGACAGGGTCCACCGGGGAGCTGTTTTTT
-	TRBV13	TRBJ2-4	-	CASSPGGTLAKNIQYF	TGTGCCAGCAGCCCTGGGGGGACGCTAGCCAAAAACATTCAGTACTTC
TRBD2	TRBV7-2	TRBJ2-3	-	CASSLVAGGGTDTQYF	TGTGCCAGCAGCTTAGTGGCGGGGGGAGGCACAGATACGCAGTATTTT
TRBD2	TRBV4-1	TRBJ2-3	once	CASSQEVGTSGSTDTQYF	TGCGCCAGCAGCCAAGAAGTCGGGACTAGCGGTAGCACAGATACGCAGTATTTT
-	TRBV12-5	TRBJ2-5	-	CASGLGTDSRGGETQYF	TGTGCTAGTGGTTTGGGGACCGATTCCCGAGGGGGAGAGACCCAGTACTTC
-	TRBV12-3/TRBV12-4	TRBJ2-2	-	CASSYRVAGELFF	TGTGCCAGCAGTTACAGGGTTGCCGGGGAGCTGTTTTTT
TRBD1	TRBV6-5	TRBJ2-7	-	CASSTTGQQFSQYF	TGTGCCAGCAGTACTACGGGACAGCAATTCTCCCAGTACTTC
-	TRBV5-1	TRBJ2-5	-	CASSFTTGKETQYF	TGCGCCAGCAGCTTTACTACAGGGAAAGAGACCCAGTACTTC
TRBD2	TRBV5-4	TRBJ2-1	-	CASSLGGRVGSNEQFF	TGTGCCAGCAGCTTAGGTGGGAGGGTAGGGTCCAATGAGCAGTTCTTC
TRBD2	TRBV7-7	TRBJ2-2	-	CASSLRLAGANTGELFF	TGTGCTAGCAGCTTAAGACTAGCGGGGGCTAACACCGGGGAGCTGTTTTTT
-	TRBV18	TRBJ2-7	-	CASSPGQKEQYF	TGTGCCAGCTCACCGGGACAAAAAGAGCAGTACTTC
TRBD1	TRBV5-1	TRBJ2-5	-	CASSHGQGRETQYF	TGCGCCAGCAGCCACGGACAGGGTAGAGAGACCCAGTACTTC
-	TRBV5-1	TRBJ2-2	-	CASSIINRDTGELFF	TGCGCCAGCAGCATAATAAATCGGGATACCGGGGAGCTGTTTTTT
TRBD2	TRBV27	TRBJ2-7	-	CASGRTSGVAYEQYF	TGTGCCAGCGGGCGGACTAGCGGGGTGGCCTACGAGCAGTACTTC
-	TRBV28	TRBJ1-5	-	CASTPGGNQPQHF	TGTGCCAGCACCCCGGGGGGCAATCAGCCCCAGCATTTT
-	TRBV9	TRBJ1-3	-	CASSVGPVTEIIGNTIYF	TGTGCCAGCAGCGTAGGCCCCGTGACAGAGATTATCGGAAACACCATATATTTT
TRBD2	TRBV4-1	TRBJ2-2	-	CASSQERSGSGTGELFF	TGCGCCAGCAGCCAAGAGAGGAGCGGGAGTGGAACCGGGGAGCTGTTTTTT
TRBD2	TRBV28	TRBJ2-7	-	CASSLTSGEQYF	TGTGCCAGCAGCCTGACTAGCGGGGAGCAGTACTTC
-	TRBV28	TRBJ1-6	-	CASSPGQYNSPLHF	TGTGCCAGCAGCCCGGGACAATATAATTCACCCCTCCACTTT
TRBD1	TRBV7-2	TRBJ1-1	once	CASSFDRGEAFF	TGTGCCAGCAGCTTTGACAGGGGGGAAGCTTTCTTT
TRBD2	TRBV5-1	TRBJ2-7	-	CASSLGPTSGLLYEQYF	TGCGCCAGCAGCTTGGGGCCGACTAGCGGGTTACTCTACGAGCAGTACTTC
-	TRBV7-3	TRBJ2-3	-	CASSLMGHTTDTQYF	TGTGCCAGCAGCTTAATGGGACATACCACAGATACGCAGTATTTT
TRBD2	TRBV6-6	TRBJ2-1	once	CASSSGTSGGAGPYNEQFF	TGTGCCAGCAGCTCCGGGACTAGCGGGGGGGCAGGACCCTACAATGAGCAGTTCTTC
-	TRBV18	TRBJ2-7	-	CASSPSVEQYF	TGTGCCAGCTCACCTAGTGTTGAGCAGTACTTC
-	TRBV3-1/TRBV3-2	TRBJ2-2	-	CASSLIERSLAGELFF	TGTGCCAGCAGCCTAATAGAGAGAAGCCTCGCCGGGGAGCTGTTTTTT
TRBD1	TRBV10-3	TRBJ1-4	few	CAISGRQGANEKLFF	TGTGCCATCAGTGGCAGACAGGGAGCTAATGAAAAACTGTTTTTT
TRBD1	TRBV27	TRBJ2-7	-	CASSLKGQGFYEQYF	TGTGCCAGCAGTTTAAAGGGACAGGGCTTTTACGAGCAGTACTTC
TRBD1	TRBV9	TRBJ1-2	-	CASSVGDRGYGYTF	TGTGCCAGCAGCGTAGGGGACAGGGGCTATGGCTACACCTTC
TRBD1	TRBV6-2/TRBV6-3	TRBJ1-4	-	CASSPTGTDGEKLFF	TGTGCCAGCAGTCCAACCGGGACAGATGGAGAAAAACTGTTTTTT
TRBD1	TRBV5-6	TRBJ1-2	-	CASSLAQGAGGYTF	TGTGCCAGCAGCTTGGCGCAGGGGGCAGGAGGCTACACCTTC
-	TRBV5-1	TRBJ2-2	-	CASAGNTNTGELFF	TGCGCCAGCGCCGGGAATACGAACACCGGGGAGCTGTTTTTT